Given below is one T cell receptor (beta chain) in context. Authors' data handling: Researchers report that nucleated cell counts were estimated from reference gene primer amplification. Method: immunoSEQ multiplex PCR; TCRdb's copy keeps in-frame clones and lacks some. D and trimming come from the DNA, and the V and J calls and clone size come from that table. The sample includes some 210,000 clones, 80% to 90% of them seen just once. The entry originates in a study of blood T cell repertoires in COVID-19. Across the study: Acute and convalescent COVID-19 samples came from the United States, Italy and Spain.

The CDR3 contains 13 residues. CDR1 is MNHEY, CDR2 SVGAGI, per germline. Losses at the gene ends were 6 bases for V and 2 bases for J; bases not matched to a gene: 3. In terms of age and location, participants ranged from about 18 to 90 years and lived in under 30 US areas. Cohorts were determined from participant-reported clinical history. This clonotype was sampled from a young man with acute COVID-19. The specimen was PBMCs or T cells enriched from blood (not recorded which). The chain recombines TRBV6-5 with TRBJ1-2, with 7 bases fitting TRBD1. CDR3 sequence reads: CASRSTGNYGYTF. DNA of the CDR3: TGTGCCAGCAGGTCGACAGGGAACTATGGCTACACCTTC.